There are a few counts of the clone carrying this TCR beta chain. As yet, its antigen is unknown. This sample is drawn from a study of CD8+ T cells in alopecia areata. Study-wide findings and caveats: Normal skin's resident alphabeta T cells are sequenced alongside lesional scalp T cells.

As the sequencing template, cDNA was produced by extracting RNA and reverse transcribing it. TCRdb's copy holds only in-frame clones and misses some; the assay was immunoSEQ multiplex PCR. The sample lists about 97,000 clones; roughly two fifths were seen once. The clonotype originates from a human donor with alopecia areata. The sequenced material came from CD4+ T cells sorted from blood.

The DNA of the CDR3 is TGCGCCAGCAGCTTGGCCCCTACTAGCGGGAGGACGTCCTATAAGGCGGACGAGCAGTACTTC. Its protein product is CASSLAPTSGRTSYKADEQYF. This sequence joins TRBV5-1 and TRBJ2-7, with 12 bases identical to TRBD2. The CDR3 runs 21 residues. Germline V CDR1 and CDR2: SGHRS, YFSETQ. The junction had 21 bases not matched to a gene; V was cut back by 0 bases and J by 5 bases.